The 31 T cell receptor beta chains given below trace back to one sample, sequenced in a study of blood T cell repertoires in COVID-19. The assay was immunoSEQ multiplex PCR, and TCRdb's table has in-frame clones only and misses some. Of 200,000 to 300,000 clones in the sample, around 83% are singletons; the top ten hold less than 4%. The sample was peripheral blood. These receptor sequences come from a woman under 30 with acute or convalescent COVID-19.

CDR3 DNA: TGTGCCAGCAGTTACTCTGGGCCTGGCTCCTACGAGCAGTACTTC. Encoded protein: CASSYSGPGSYEQYF. The gene calls are TRBV6-5 and TRBJ2-7, with D uncertain. V lost 0 bases to trimming and J lost 0 bases, with 9 bases between them. The germline CDR1 and CDR2 sequences are MNHEY and SVGAGI. The CDR3 is 15 amino acids.

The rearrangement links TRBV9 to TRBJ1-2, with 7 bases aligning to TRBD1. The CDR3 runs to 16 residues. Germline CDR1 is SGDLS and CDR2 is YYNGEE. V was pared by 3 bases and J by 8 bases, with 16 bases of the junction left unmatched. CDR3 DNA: TGTGCCAGCAGCGCCCTGACAGGGTCTAGGGTAGAAGGCTACACCTTC. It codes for CASSALTGSRVEGYTF. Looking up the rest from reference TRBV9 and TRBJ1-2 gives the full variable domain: DSGVTQTPKHLITATGQRVTLRCSPRSGDLSVYWYQQSLDQGLQFLIQYYNGEERAKGNILERFSAQQFPDLHSELNLSSLELGDSALYFCASSALTGSRVEGYTFGSGTRLTVV.

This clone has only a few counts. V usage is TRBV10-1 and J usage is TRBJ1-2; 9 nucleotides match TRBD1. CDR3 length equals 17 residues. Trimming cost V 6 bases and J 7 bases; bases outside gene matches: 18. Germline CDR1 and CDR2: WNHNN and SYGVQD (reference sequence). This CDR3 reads CASRQGGQGGRVSGYTF. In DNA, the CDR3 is TGCGCCAGCAGACAAGGGGGACAGGGCGGTCGAGTCAGTGGCTACACCTTC.

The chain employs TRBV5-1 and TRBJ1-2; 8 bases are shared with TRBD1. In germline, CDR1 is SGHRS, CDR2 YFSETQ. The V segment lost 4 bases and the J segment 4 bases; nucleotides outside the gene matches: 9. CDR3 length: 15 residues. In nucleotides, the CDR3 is TGCGCCAGCAGCCCTCGACAGGGGAAGGTCTATGGCTACACCTTC. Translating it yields CASSPRQGKVYGYTF.

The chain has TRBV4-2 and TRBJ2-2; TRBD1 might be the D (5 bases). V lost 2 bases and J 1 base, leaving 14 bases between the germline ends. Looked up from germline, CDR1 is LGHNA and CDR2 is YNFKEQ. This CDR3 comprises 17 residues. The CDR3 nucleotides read TGTGCCAGCAGCCAACTCAAGACAGCACTGAACACCGGGGAGCTGTTTTTT. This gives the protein CASSQLKTALNTGELFF.

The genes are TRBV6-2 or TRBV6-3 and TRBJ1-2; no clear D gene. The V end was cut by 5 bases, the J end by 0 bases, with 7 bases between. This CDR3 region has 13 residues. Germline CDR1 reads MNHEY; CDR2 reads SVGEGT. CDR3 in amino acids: CASSTTTNYGYTF. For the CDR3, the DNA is TGTGCCAGCAGTACCACAACTAACTATGGCTACACCTTC.

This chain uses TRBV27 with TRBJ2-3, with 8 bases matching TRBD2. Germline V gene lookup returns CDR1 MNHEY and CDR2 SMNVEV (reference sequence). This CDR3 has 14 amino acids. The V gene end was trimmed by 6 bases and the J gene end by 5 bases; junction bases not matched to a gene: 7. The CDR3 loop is CASSRDSGIDTQYF. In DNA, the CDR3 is TGTGCCAGCAGCCGCGATAGCGGGATAGATACGCAGTATTTT.

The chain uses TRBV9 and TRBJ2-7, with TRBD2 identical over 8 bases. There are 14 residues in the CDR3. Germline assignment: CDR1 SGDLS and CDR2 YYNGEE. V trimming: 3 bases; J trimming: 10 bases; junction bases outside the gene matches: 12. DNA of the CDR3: TGTGCCAGCAGCGAGGGGACTGAGCGGGAGAACCAGTACTTC. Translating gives CASSEGTERENQYF.

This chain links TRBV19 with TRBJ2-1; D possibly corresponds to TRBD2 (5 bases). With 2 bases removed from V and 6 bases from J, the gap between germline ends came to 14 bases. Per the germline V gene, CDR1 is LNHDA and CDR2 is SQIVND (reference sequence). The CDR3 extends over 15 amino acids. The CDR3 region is CASSIRGEVGNEQFF. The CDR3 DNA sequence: TGTGCCAGTAGTATACGGGGTGAGGTGGGCAATGAGCAGTTCTTC.

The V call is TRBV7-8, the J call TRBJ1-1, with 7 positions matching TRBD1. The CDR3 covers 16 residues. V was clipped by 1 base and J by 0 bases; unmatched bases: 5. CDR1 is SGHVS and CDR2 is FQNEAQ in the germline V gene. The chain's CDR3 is CASSLEGQLMNTEAFF. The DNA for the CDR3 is TGTGCCAGCAGCTTAGAGGGACAGCTCATGAACACTGAAGCTTTCTTT.

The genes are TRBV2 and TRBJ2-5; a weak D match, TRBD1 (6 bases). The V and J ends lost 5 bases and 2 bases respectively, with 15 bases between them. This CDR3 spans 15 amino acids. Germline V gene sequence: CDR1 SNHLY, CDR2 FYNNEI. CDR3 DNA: TGTGCCAGCAGTACCCCGGGACAAATACAAGAGACCCAGTACTTC. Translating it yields CASSTPGQIQETQYF.

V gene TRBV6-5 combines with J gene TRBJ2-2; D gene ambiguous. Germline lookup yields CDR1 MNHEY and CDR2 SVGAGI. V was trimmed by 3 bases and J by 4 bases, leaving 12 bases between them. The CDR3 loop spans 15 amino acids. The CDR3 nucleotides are TGTGCCAGCAGTTATACGTCATGGAGCACCGGGGAGCTGTTTTTT. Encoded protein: CASSYTSWSTGELFF.

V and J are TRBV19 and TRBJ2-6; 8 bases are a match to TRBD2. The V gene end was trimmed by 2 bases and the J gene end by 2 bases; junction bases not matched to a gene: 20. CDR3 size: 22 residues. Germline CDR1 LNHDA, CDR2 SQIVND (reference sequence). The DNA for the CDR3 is TGTGCCAGTAGTATAAAACCGGGACTCTCCTCCGGCGGGAGGCCTGGGGCCAACGTCCTGACTTTC. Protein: CASSIKPGLSSGGRPGANVLTF.

CDR3 DNA: TGTGCCAGCAAAAGGCGGACTAGCGGTCGGGAGACCCAGTACTTC. Protein product: CASKRRTSGRETQYF. The V gene is TRBV6-5, the J gene TRBJ2-5; 10 bases match TRBD2. Trimming cost V 7 bases and J 5 bases; bases outside gene matches: 10. CDR1 is MNHEY, CDR2 SVGAGI, per germline. The CDR3 loop spans 15 amino acids.

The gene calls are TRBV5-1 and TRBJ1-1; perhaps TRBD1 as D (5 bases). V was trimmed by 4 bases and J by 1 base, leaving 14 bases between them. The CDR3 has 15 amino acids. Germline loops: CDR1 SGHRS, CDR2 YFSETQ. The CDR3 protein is CASSGAGSTNTEAFF. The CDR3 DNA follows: TGCGCCAGCAGCGGGGCCGGTTCTACGAACACTGAAGCTTTCTTT.

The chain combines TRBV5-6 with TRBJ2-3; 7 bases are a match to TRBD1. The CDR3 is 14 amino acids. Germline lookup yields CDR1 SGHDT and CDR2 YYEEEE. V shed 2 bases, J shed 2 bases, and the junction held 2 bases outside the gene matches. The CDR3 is CASSFQGVTDTQYF. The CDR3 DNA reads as TGTGCCAGCAGCTTTCAGGGGGTCACAGATACGCAGTATTTT.

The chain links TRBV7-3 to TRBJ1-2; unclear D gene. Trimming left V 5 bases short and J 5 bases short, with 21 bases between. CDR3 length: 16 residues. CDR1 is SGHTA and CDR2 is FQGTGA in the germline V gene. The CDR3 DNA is TGTGCCAGCAGCCCGGAGGGTCCTCCTCCCCGGTATGGCTACACCTTC. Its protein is CASSPEGPPPRYGYTF. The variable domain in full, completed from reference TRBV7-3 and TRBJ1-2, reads GAGVSQTPSNKVTEKGKYVELRCDPISGHTALYWYRQSLGQGPEFLIYFQGTGAADDSGLPNDRFFAVRPEGSVSTLKIQRTERGDSAVYLCASSPEGPPPRYGYTFGSGTRLTVV.

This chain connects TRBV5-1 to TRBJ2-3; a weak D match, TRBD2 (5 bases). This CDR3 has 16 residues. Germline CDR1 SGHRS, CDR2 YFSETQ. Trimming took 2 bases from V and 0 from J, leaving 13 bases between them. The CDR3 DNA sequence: TGCGCCAGCAGCTTTGGATCTAGCACTAGCACAGATACGCAGTATTTT. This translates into CASSFGSSTSTDTQYF.

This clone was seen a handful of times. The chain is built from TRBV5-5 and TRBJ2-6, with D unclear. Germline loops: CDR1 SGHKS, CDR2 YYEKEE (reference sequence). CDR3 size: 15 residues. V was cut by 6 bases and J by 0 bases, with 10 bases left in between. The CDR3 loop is CASKLADSGANVLTF. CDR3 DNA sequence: TGTGCCAGCAAACTCGCGGACTCTGGGGCCAACGTCCTGACTTTC. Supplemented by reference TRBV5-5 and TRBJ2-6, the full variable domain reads DAGVTQSPTHLIKTRGQQVTLRCSPISGHKSVSWYQQVLGQGPQFIFQYYEKEERGRGNFPDRFSARQFPNYSSELNVNALLLGDSALYLCASKLADSGANVLTFGAGSRLTVL.

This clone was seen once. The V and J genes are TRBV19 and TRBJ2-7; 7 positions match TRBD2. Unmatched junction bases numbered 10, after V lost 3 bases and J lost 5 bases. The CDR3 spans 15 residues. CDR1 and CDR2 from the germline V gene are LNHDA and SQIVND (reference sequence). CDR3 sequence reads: CASSMGGRPSNEQYF. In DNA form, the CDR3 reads TGTGCCAGTAGTATGGGCGGGAGACCCTCTAACGAGCAGTACTTC.

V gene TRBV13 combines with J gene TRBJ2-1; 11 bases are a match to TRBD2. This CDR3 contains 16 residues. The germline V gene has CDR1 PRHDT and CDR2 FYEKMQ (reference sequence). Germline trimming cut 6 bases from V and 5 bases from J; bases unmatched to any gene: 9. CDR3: CASRPSTSGSDNEQFF. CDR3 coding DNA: TGTGCCAGCAGACCTTCCACTAGCGGGAGTGACAATGAGCAGTTCTTC. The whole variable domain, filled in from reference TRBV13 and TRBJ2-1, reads AAGVIQSPRHLIKEKRETATLKCYPIPRHDTVYWYQQGPGQDPQFLISFYEKMQSDKGSIPDRFSAQQFSDYHSELNMSSLELGDSALYFCASRPSTSGSDNEQFFGPGTRLTVL.

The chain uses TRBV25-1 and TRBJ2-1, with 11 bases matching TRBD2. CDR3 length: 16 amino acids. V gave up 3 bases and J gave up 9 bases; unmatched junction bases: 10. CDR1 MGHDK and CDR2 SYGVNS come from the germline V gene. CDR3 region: CASSDRSGRAEGEQFF. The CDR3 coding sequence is TGTGCCAGCAGTGACCGTAGCGGGAGGGCCGAGGGTGAGCAGTTCTTC.

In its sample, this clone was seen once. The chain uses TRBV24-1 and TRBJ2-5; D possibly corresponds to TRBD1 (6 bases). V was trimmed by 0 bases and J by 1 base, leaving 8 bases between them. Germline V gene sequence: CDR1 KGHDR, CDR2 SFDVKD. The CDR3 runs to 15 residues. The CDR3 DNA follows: TGTGCCACCAGTGATTTGGCAGGGGCCCAAGAGACCCAGTACTTC. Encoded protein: CATSDLAGAQETQYF.

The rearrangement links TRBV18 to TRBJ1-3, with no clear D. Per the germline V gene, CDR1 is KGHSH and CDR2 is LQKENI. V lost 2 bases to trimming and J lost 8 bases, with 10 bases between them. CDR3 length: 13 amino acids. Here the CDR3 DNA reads TGTGCCAGCTCACCAGAGCTCAAAGACACCATATATTTT. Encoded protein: CASSPELKDTIYF.

The CDR3: CASSYGLTNIQYF. CDR3 DNA: TGTGCCAGCAGTTACGGACTAACGAACATTCAGTACTTC. The chain recombines TRBV6-2 or TRBV6-3 with TRBJ2-4; D is perhaps TRBD2 (6 bases). With 2 bases removed from V and 7 bases from J, the gap between germline ends came to 9 bases. The CDR3 is 13 amino acids. Germline CDR1 MNHEY, CDR2 SVGEGT.

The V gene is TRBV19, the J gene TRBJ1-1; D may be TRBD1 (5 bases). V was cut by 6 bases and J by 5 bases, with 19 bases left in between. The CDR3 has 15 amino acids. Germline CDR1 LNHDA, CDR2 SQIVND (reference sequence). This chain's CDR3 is CASRPQGYQGTEAFF. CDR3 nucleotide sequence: TGTGCCAGTAGACCTCAGGGTTATCAGGGAACTGAAGCTTTCTTT.

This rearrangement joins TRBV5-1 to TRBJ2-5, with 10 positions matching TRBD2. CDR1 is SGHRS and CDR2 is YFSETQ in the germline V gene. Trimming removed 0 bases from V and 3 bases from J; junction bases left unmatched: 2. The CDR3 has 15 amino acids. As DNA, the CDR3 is TGCGCCAGCAGCTTGGGACTAGCGGGCGAAGAGACCCAGTACTTC. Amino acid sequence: CASSLGLAGEETQYF.

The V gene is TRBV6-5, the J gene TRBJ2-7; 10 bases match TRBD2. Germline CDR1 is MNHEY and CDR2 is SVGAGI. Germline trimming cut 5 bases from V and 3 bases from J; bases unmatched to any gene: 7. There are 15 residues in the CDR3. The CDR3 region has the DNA TGTGCCAGCAGTCAGCTAGCGGGAGTCCACTACGAGCAGTACTTC. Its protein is CASSQLAGVHYEQYF.

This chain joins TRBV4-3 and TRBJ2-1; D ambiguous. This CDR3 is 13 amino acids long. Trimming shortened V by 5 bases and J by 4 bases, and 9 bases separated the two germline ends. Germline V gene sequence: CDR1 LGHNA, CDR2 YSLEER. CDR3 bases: TGCGCCAGCAGCATCAACTTATACAATGAGCAGTTCTTC. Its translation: CASSINLYNEQFF.

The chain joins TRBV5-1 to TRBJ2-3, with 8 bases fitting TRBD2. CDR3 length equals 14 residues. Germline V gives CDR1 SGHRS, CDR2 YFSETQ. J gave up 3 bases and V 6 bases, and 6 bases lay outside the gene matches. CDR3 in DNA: TGCGCCAGCACCATACGACTAGCGACAGATACGCAGTATTTT. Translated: CASTIRLATDTQYF.

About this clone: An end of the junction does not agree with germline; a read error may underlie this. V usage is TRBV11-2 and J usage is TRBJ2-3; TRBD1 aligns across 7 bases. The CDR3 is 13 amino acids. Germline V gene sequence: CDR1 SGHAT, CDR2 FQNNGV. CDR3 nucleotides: TGTGCCAGCAGTCAAGCGGTGACAGGGAATAACCGATTT. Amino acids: CASSQAVTGNNRF.